One sample yielded the 6 T cell receptor beta chains listed below, sequenced in a study of blood T cell repertoires in COVID-19. Sequenced by immunoSEQ multiplex PCR; TCRdb stores in-frame clones only, minus some. The table lists over 120,000 clones, around 73% of them singletons. Material for sequencing was PBMCs or T cells enriched from blood (not recorded which). These receptors originate from a woman between 50 and 59 years old who had recovered from COVID-19.

The chain employs TRBV11-1 and TRBJ2-1, with D perhaps matching TRBD2 (5 bases). From germline, CDR1 is SGHAT and CDR2 FQDESV (reference sequence). Trimming pared 3 bases from V and 10 bases from J, leaving 13 bases between. CDR3 length equals 13 residues. The CDR3 sequence: CASSLRLDSEQFF. CDR3 sequence (DNA): TGTGCCAGCAGCTTGAGGTTGGACTCCGAGCAGTTCTTC.

The chain's CDR3 is CASSLRDRDYGYTF. DNA of the CDR3: TGTGCCAGCAGTTTAAGGGACAGGGACTATGGCTACACCTTC. The V and J genes are TRBV28 and TRBJ1-2; 9 bases line up with TRBD1. The CDR3 contains 14 residues. Germline V CDR1 and CDR2: MDHEN, SYDVKM. V lost 2 bases to trimming and J lost 3 bases; unmatched junction nucleotides: 1.

The chain combines TRBV2 with TRBJ2-1; 13 nucleotides line up with TRBD2. Looked up from germline, CDR1 is SNHLY and CDR2 is FYNNEI. The CDR3 loop spans 14 amino acids. V gave up 7 bases and J gave up 9 bases; unmatched junction bases: 6. CDR3 DNA: TGTGCCAGCACCCGGACTAGCGGGGGTCTTGAGCAGTTCTTC. Protein: CASTRTSGGLEQFF. Full variable domain (outside the CDR3, taken from reference TRBV2 and TRBJ2-1): EPEVTQTPSHQVTQMGQEVILRCVPISNHLYFYWYRQILGQKVEFLVSFYNNEISEKSEIFDDQFSVERPDGSNFTLKIRSTKLEDSAMYFCASTRTSGGLEQFFGPGTRLTVL.

The chain joins TRBV13 to TRBJ1-2, with D uncertain. The V and J ends lost 7 bases and 7 bases respectively, with 16 bases between them. This CDR3 comprises 13 residues. Per the germline V gene, CDR1 is PRHDT and CDR2 is FYEKMQ (reference sequence). In DNA form, the CDR3 reads TGTGCCAGCAACTTCGGGCGGGCCGGTGGCTACACCTTC. It translates to CASNFGRAGGYTF.

The rearrangement links TRBV7-6 to TRBJ1-1; tentatively, D is TRBD1 (6 bases). The CDR3 runs to 13 residues. V lost 4 bases to trimming and J lost 7 bases, with 13 bases between them. Germline V gives CDR1 SGHVS, CDR2 FNYEAQ. The CDR3 sequence: CASSSVGGLEAFF. CDR3 nucleotide sequence: TGTGCCAGCAGCTCCGTCGGGGGGCTTGAAGCTTTCTTT.

The chain combines TRBV28 with TRBJ2-1, with D perhaps TRBD2 (6 bases). V lost 7 bases to trimming and J lost 4 bases, with 14 bases between them. This CDR3 has 14 residues. In germline, CDR1 is MDHEN, CDR2 SYDVKM. The CDR3 is CASTGSGEYNEQFF. Here the CDR3 DNA reads TGTGCCAGCACTGGTAGCGGCGAGTACAATGAGCAGTTCTTC.